The 2 T cell receptor beta chains reported below all come from one sample, sequenced in a study of blood T cells in healthy people across ages. Primers used in a second PCR of about 6 to 11 cycles were a sample-barcoded 5' primer and a J-beta primer mix. Using its own MiXCR run on the 5' RACE reads, TCRdb lists one record per CDR3 protein. Among some 1.7 million distinct CDR3 sequences listed, roughly 27% were seen once. Sequenced: blood. All receptors derive from a woman in her 30s in good health.

The chain recombines TRBV11-2 with TRBJ2-4; D might be TRBD2 (6 bases). TRBJ2-7 explains the end of the DNA better; the J call may be wrong. Germline V CDR1 and CDR2: SGHAT, FQNNGV. The CDR3 sequence is 13 residues long. The CDR3 sequence: CASSSAGKDEQYF. CDR3 bases: TGTGCCAGCAGCTCGGCGGGAAAGGACGAGCAGTACTTC.

J is TRBJ2-5 and V is TRBV7-7; 11 bases align to TRBD2. The germline V gene has CDR1 SSHAT and CDR2 FNYEAQ (reference sequence). This CDR3 contains 14 residues. V lost 6 bases to trimming and J lost 7 bases; unmatched junction nucleotides: 7. The CDR3 reads CASSLAGGGGTQYF. For the CDR3, the DNA is TGTGCCAGCAGTCTAGCGGGAGGTGGAGGGACCCAGTACTTC.